The 18 T cell receptor beta chains below were found in one sample sequenced in a study of naive and memory T cell subsets. A UMI-containing oligonucleotide was joined by 3' ligation to the TCR cDNA template. Amplification of ligated cDNA took four PCR rounds with SP2 and nested alpha and beta constant primers. From the 5' RACE reads, TCRdb called clonotypes with MiXCR, one entry per CDR3 protein. This sample has 45,000 to 55,000 distinct CDR3 sequences, with about 4.8% found just once. The receptors derive from a female donor in good health.

This clonotype was detected ten times or more. The V call is TRBV7-3, the J call TRBJ1-1, with 11 bases identical to TRBD1. CDR3 length: 20 amino acids. Germline V gives CDR1 SGHTA, CDR2 FQGTGA. V trimming: 5 bases; J trimming: 3 bases; junction bases outside the gene matches: 20. The CDR3 is CASSPLPGQGEFVRYTEAFF. The CDR3 region has the DNA TGTGCCAGCAGCCCCCTACCGGGACAGGGGGAGTTCGTAAGATACACTGAAGCTTTCTTT.

At least ten counts were recorded for this clonotype. The V and J genes are TRBV5-4 and TRBJ2-5; 9 bases line up with TRBD2. This CDR3 spans 17 amino acids. V lost 2 bases, J lost 5 bases, and 13 bases stayed unmatched. CDR1 is SGHNT and CDR2 is YYREEE in the germline V gene (reference sequence). As DNA, the CDR3 is TGTGCCAGCAGCTTAGGGGGACGAGCGGGAGGCTGGGAGACCCAGTACTTC. Residues: CASSLGGRAGGWETQYF.

This clonotype was found many times. V gene TRBV27 combines with J gene TRBJ1-5, with D hard to call. Germline values: CDR1 MNHEY, CDR2 SMNVEV (reference sequence). V was trimmed by 2 bases and J by 6 bases, leaving 8 bases between them. CDR3 length: 13 residues. DNA for the CDR3: TGTGCCAGCAGTTTAGTATTCGGTCAGCCCCAGCATTTT. Its translation is CASSLVFGQPQHF.

This clonotype was seen ten or more times. V usage is TRBV5-1 and J usage is TRBJ2-1; D not certain. The CDR3 has 15 amino acids. Trimming removed 2 bases from V and 0 bases from J, with 9 bases in between. CDR1 and CDR2 from the germline V gene are SGHRS and YFSETQ. The CDR3 bases are TGCGCCAGCAGCTTTCAGAAAGCCTCCTACAATGAGCAGTTCTTC. Protein product: CASSFQKASYNEQFF.

This clonotype was seen ten or more times. J is TRBJ1-6 and V is TRBV2, with D unresolved. Trimming took off 6 bases at V and 6 bases at J, with 12 bases between the two ends. Germline V gives CDR1 SNHLY, CDR2 FYNNEI. This CDR3 contains 14 residues. As DNA, the CDR3 is TGTGCCAGCAGGAGGACCAACGGTAATTCACCCCTCCACTTT. It translates to CASRRTNGNSPLHF.

Comments on this clonotype: With a much larger clone just one base away, this may be a read error. The genes are TRBV20-1 and TRBJ1-1; maybe TRBD1 (6 bases). Per the germline V gene, CDR1 is DFQATT and CDR2 is SNEGSKA (reference sequence). Deletions cut 5 bases from V and 5 bases from J, with 21 bases between. This CDR3 spans 15 amino acids. The CDR3 coding sequence is TGCAGTGCTTCTCAATTCATCGGAAGGGGGACTGAAGCTTTCTTT. Protein sequence: CSASQFIGRGTEAFF.

This clonotype was seen at least ten times. The chain joins TRBV5-1 to TRBJ2-1; D is unresolved. Germline-derived CDR1 and CDR2 are SGHRS and YFSETQ. The germline V and J ends were trimmed by 4 bases and 5 bases, with 7 bases remaining between them. The CDR3 runs to 12 residues. DNA for the CDR3: TGCGCCAGCAGCCAGACCAACAATGAGCAGTTCTTC. This encodes CASSQTNNEQFF.

This clonotype was counted many times. The chain joins TRBV29-1 to TRBJ1-2, with 11 bases aligning to TRBD1. Germline V gene sequence: CDR1 SQVTM, CDR2 ANQGSEA. Losses at the gene ends were 4 bases for V and 6 bases for J; bases not matched to a gene: 1. CDR3 length: 12 amino acids. The CDR3 DNA is TGCAGCGTTGTGGGACAGGGGGATGGCTACACCTTC. Its translation is CSVVGQGDGYTF.

This clonotype was seen repeatedly, ten times or more. The V and J genes are TRBV28 and TRBJ2-1; 10 bases map to TRBD1. The trim removed 3 bases at V and 6 bases at J, leaving 5 bases unmatched. There are 15 residues in the CDR3. Germline CDR1 is MDHEN and CDR2 is SYDVKM. CDR3 amino acids: CASSLSDRGRNEQFF. In DNA, the CDR3 is TGTGCCAGCAGTTTGAGTGACAGGGGGCGCAATGAGCAGTTCTTC. Full variable domain (missing parts from reference TRBV28 and TRBJ2-1): DVKVTQSSRYLVKRTGEKVFLECVQDMDHENMFWYRQDPGLGLRLIYFSYDVKMKEKGDIPEGYSVSREKKERFSLILESASTNQTSMYLCASSLSDRGRNEQFFGPGTRLTVL.

This clonotype was recorded at least ten times. The V call is TRBV29-1, the J call TRBJ2-3; D may be TRBD2 (5 bases). There are 13 residues in the CDR3. Between the trimmed V and J ends, which lost 3 bases and 1 base, there was a span of 8 bases. The germline CDR1 and CDR2 sequences are SQVTM and ANQGSEA. CDR3 coding DNA: TGCAGCGTTGAGCGGGCCGGCACAGATACGCAGTATTTT. It is translated as CSVERAGTDTQYF.

Ten or more counts support this clonotype. The CDR3 sequence is CASSLVRAKLSTDTQYF. CDR3 nucleotide sequence: TGTGCCAGCAGCTTAGTGAGGGCCAAACTGAGCACAGATACGCAGTATTTT. The chain is built from TRBV7-8 and TRBJ2-3; weak D call: TRBD2 (5 bases). The CDR3 runs 17 residues. Germline lookup yields CDR1 SGHVS and CDR2 FQNEAQ. Trimming removed 1 base at V and 0 bases at J, with 14 bases between.

This clonotype was picked up many times. The chain carries TRBV19 and TRBJ2-1; weak D call: TRBD2 (7 bases). The germline V gene has CDR1 LNHDA and CDR2 SQIVND (reference sequence). Between the trimmed V and J ends, which lost 7 bases and 5 bases, there was a span of 18 bases. The CDR3 covers 15 residues. The CDR3 spells CASTRGREKNNEQFF. In DNA form, the CDR3 reads TGTGCCAGTACCCGGGGGCGGGAGAAGAACAATGAGCAGTTCTTC.

This clonotype has a count of ten or more. The CDR3 sequence: CASSLWGEGQETQYF. In nucleotides, the CDR3 is TGTGCCAGCAGTTTATGGGGGGAGGGGCAAGAGACCCAGTACTTC. The genes are TRBV28 and TRBJ2-5, with 7 bases aligning to TRBD2. The CDR3 covers 15 residues. Germline trimming cut 0 bases from V and 2 bases from J; bases unmatched to any gene: 3. Germline V gene sequence: CDR1 MDHEN, CDR2 SYDVKM. Supplemented by reference TRBV28 and TRBJ2-5, the full variable domain reads DVKVTQSSRYLVKRTGEKVFLECVQDMDHENMFWYRQDPGLGLRLIYFSYDVKMKEKGDIPEGYSVSREKKERFSLILESASTNQTSMYLCASSLWGEGQETQYFGPGTRLLVL.

In its sample, this clonotype was seen many times. The chain joins TRBV29-1 to TRBJ2-3, with a possible D match to TRBD1 (5 bases). The V gene's germline CDR1 is SQVTM and CDR2 ANQGSEA. The CDR3 consists of 14 residues. The V end was cut by 4 bases, the J end by 0 bases, with 11 bases between. The chain's CDR3 is CSVAQGTSTDTQYF. For the CDR3, the DNA is TGCAGCGTTGCGCAGGGCACTAGCACAGATACGCAGTATTTT.

This clonotype was seen repeatedly, ten times or more. The chain carries TRBV25-1 and TRBJ1-2, with 9 bases matching TRBD1. Germline loops: CDR1 MGHDK, CDR2 SYGVNS. The CDR3 sequence is 15 residues long. The ends lost 4 bases at V and 4 bases at J; junction bases unmatched: 7. The CDR3 bases are TGTGCCAGCAGTGGCACCGGGACAGGGACCTATGGCTACACCTTC. Translating it yields CASSGTGTGTYGYTF.

This chain uses TRBV15 with TRBJ2-1, with TRBD1 identical over 7 bases. V lost 5 bases, J lost 8 bases, and 3 bases stayed unmatched. CDR1 is LNHNV and CDR2 is YYDKDF in the germline V gene (reference sequence). The CDR3 consists of 12 residues. In DNA, the CDR3 is TGTGCCACCAGCTGGCAGGGGGATGAGCAGTTCTTC. Translation gives CATSWQGDEQFF.

The rearrangement links TRBV12-3 or TRBV12-4 to TRBJ2-1, with a tentative D call TRBD1 (6 bases). The V end was cut by 6 bases, the J end by 3 bases, with 12 bases between. The CDR3 has 14 amino acids. The CDR3 here is CASRWQGGYNEQFF. In DNA form, the CDR3 reads TGTGCCAGCAGGTGGCAAGGGGGCTACAATGAGCAGTTCTTC.

This clonotype was counted a few times. This chain links TRBV6-1 with TRBJ2-1; D may be TRBD2 (7 bases). Germline assignment: CDR1 MNHNS and CDR2 SASEGT. CDR3 length equals 15 residues. V dropped 3 bases and J dropped 7 bases, with 16 bases sitting between them. The CDR3 DNA reads TGTGCCAGCAGTGACGGGCGGGGGCCGGGTAATGAGCAGTTCTTC. Encoded protein: CASSDGRGPGNEQFF.